Here is one T cell receptor beta chain with its context. Antigen: not known. These data come from a study of regulatory T cells in long-lasting Graves disease. Notes on the study in general: Patients with persistent disease shared 2,900 or so public clonotypes, outpacing the roughly 1,000 shared by new patients.

V lost 7 bases to trimming and J lost 3 bases; unmatched junction nucleotides: 7. This CDR3 contains 14 residues. Germline V gene data show CDR1 as LNHDA and CDR2 as SQIVND (reference sequence). Sample time point: persistent/refractory GD, antithyroid drugs over 5 years with positive TRAb. There was RNA extracted from PBMCs, and the TCR library was made from it. Investigators prepared the TCR beta libraries by applying iRepertoire HTBI primers and Arm-PCR of CDR3 regions. TCRdb reprocessed the multiplex PCR reads with MiXCR, giving one entry per CDR3 protein. This sample has 400,000 to 500,000 distinct CDR3 sequences, with roughly 23% found just once.

The genes are TRBV19 and TRBJ1-1; 8 nucleotides align to TRBD1. This clonotype was sampled from a female donor with Graves disease. The source material was peripheral blood mononuclear cells (PBMCs), sampled when the disease was refractory, from a patient treated with antithyroid drugs. CDR3 protein: CASNDRGLDTEAFF. CDR3 sequence (DNA): TGTGCCAGTAACGACAGGGGATTAGACACTGAAGCTTTCTTT.